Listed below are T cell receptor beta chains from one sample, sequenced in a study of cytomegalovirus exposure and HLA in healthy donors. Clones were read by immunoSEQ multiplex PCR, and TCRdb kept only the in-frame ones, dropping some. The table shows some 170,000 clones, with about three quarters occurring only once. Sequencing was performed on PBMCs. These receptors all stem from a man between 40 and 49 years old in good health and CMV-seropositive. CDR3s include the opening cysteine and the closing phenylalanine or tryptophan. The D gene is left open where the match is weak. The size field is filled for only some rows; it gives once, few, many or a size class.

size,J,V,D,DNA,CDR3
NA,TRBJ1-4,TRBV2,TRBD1,TGTGCCAGCAGTGTTCGGGACAGCGGGAATGAAAAACTGTTTTTT,CASSVRDSGNEKLFF
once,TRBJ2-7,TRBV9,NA,TGTGCCAGCAGCGTAGGTACAGGGTTCTTTACCCACGAGCAGTACTTC,CASSVGTGFFTHEQYF
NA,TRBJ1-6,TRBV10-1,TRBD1,TGCGCCAGTTCAACCGGGACAGGGTATTCACCCCTCCACTTT,CASSTGTGYSPLHF
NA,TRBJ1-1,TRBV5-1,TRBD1,TGCGCCAGCAGCAATAGGACAGGGGGGACTGAAGCTTTCTTT,CASSNRTGGTEAFF
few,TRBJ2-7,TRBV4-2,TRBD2,TGTGCCAGCAGCCAAGATCCAGCGGGAGCCCCTTCCTACGAGCAGTACTTC,CASSQDPAGAPSYEQYF
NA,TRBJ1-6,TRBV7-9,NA,TGTGCCAGCAGCTTAGGACAAGGACTTTATAATTCACCCCTCCACTTT,CASSLGQGLYNSPLHF
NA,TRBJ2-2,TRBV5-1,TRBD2,TGCGCCAGCAGCCCCGTCACTAGCGGGAGGAGAACCGGGGAGCTGTTTTTT,CASSPVTSGRRTGELFF
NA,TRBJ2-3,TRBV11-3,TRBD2,TGTGCAACACAGGGACTAGCGGGAGTAAGGGATACGCAGTATTTT,CATQGLAGVRDTQYF
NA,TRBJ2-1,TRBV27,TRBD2,TGTGCCAGCAGTTCAAAACTAGCGGGTTCGTACAATGAGCAGTTCTTC,CASSSKLAGSYNEQFF
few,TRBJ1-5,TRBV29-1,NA,TGCAGCGTTGTGGCGGGAGGCCATAGCAATCAGCCCCAGCATTTT,CSVVAGGHSNQPQHF
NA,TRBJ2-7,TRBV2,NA,TGTGCCAGCAGTGACCGGCAGGGAATCGGCGAGCAGTACTTC,CASSDRQGIGEQYF
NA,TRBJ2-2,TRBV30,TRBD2,TGTGCCTGGAGAGGCGGGAGTAATACCGGGGAGCTGTTTTTT,CAWRGGSNTGELFF
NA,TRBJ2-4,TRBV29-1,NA,TGCAGCGTTGTTCGAAACAGTCAGTACTTC,CSVVRNSQYF
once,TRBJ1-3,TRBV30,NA,TGTGCCTGGGACACGTACTCTGGAAACACCATATATTTT,CAWDTYSGNTIYF
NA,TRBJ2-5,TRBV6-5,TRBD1,TGTGCCAGCAGTAACAACAGGGGACAGTACTTC,CASSNNRGQYF
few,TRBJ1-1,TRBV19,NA,TGTGCCAGTACCCCGACAGCCCTGAACACTGAAGCTTTCTTT,CASTPTALNTEAFF
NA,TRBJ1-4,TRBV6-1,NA,TGTGCCAGCAGTGAAATGGAGAATGAAAAACTGTTTTTT,CASSEMENEKLFF
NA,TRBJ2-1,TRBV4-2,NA,TGTGCCAGCAGCCGAACAACCGACCCCCTAGCGAATGAGCAGTTCTTC,CASSRTTDPLANEQFF
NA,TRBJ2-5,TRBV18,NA,TGTGCCAGCTCTCAACAGGGTTTTCAAGAGACCCAGTACTTC,CASSQQGFQETQYF
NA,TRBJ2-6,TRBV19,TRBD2,TGTGCCAGTAGTTTTCGACTAGCCGCCGCCCTGACTTTC,CASSFRLAAALTF
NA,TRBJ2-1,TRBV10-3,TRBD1,TGTGCCATCAGTGGACAGGGGTCCTACAATGAGCAGTTCTTC,CAISGQGSYNEQFF
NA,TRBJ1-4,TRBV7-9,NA,TGTGCCAGCAGCTTACAGGGCCGCGGACGAAAACTGTTTTTT,CASSLQGRGRKLFF
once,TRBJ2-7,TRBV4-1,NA,TGCGCCAGCAGCCAAGAATGGACAGCTAGCTCCTACGAGCAGTACTTC,CASSQEWTASSYEQYF
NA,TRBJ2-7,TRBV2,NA,TGTGCCTCCAGGGGCAGCTCCTACGAGCAGTACTTC,CASRGSSYEQYF
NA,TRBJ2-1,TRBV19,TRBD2,TGTGCCAGTACCCTGGGACAGGGACTAGCGGGATCTGAGCAGTTCTTC,CASTLGQGLAGSEQFF
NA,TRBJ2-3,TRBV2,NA,TGTGCCAGCAGCTCCTCGCAGGGGGGAGATACGCAGTATTTT,CASSSSQGGDTQYF
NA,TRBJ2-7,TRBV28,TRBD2,TGTGCCAGCCTTACTAGCGGGCGATCCTACGAGCAGTACTTC,CASLTSGRSYEQYF
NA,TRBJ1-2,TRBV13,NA,TGTGCCAGCAACACTCTGACAGACTCTAACTATGGCTACACCTTC,CASNTLTDSNYGYTF
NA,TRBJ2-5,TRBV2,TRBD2,TGTGCCAGCAGTGAGGCACTAGCGGGAGCAGAGACCCAGTACTTC,CASSEALAGAETQYF
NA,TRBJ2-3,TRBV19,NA,TGTGCCAGTAGGATAGGAGGGCTAAGCACAGATACGCAGTATTTT,CASRIGGLSTDTQYF
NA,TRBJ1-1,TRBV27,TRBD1,TGTGCCAGCAAAATACAGACAGGGGGCGGCGGCACTGAAGCTTTCTTT,CASKIQTGGGGTEAFF
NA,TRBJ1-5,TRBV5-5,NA,TGTGCCAGCAGCTTGGCAGAAGGGGGTCAGCCCCAGCATTTT,CASSLAEGGQPQHF
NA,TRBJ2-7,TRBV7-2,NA,TGTGCCAGCAGCTCCCGAGCAGACAGCTCCTACGAGCAGTACTTC,CASSSRADSSYEQYF
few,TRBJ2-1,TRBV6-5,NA,TGTGCCAGCAGTTACTTCGGGGGTGAGCAGTTCTTC,CASSYFGGEQFF
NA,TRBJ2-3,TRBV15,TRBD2,TGTGCCACCGGGACTAGCGGCACAGATACGCAGTATTTT,CATGTSGTDTQYF
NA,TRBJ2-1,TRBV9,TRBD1,TGTGCCAGCAGCTCAGGGGGCAATGAGCAGTTCTTC,CASSSGGNEQFF
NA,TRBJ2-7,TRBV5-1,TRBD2,TGCGCCAGCAGCTTTAGCGGGACGGCACCCTACGAGCAGTACTTC,CASSFSGTAPYEQYF
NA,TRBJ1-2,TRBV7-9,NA,TGTGCCAGCAGTTCAACAGGGCAGGGCTACACCTTC,CASSSTGQGYTF
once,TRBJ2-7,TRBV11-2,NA,TGTGCCAGCAGCCACGGAATAGGGGACGAGCAGTACTTC,CASSHGIGDEQYF
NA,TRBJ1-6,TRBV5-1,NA,TGCGCCAGCAGCTTGGCCGGCGGCAGGGTTAATTCACCCCTCCACTTT,CASSLAGGRVNSPLHF
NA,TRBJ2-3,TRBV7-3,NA,TGTGCCAGCAGCTTAACTCGGGGAAGCACAGATACGCAGTATTTT,CASSLTRGSTDTQYF
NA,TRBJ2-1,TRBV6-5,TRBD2,TGTGCCAGCACCCGAAGCGGGAGCGGGGGCGGTGAGCAGTTCTTC,CASTRSGSGGGEQFF
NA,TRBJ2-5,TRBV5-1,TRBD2,TGCGCCAGCAGCTTGGGTTTCGGGAGGGAAGAGACCCAGTACTTC,CASSLGFGREETQYF
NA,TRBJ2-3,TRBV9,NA,TGTGCCAGCAGCGCGGGACTCACAGATACGCAGTATTTT,CASSAGLTDTQYF
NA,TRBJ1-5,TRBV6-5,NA,TGTGCCAGCAGAAAGACAGGAGATAGCAATCAGCCCCAGCATTTT,CASRKTGDSNQPQHF
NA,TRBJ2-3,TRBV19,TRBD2,TGTGCCAGTAGTAGGCGGTTAACCGGGACTAGCGGGAGTGTGATTGCGGATACGCAGTATTTT,CASSRRLTGTSGSVIADTQYF
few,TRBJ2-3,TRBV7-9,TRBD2,TGTGCCAGCAGCTTGACTAGCGGGAGGGCCACAGATACGCAGTATTTT,CASSLTSGRATDTQYF
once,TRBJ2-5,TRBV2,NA,TGTGCCAGCAGGGGGACCGGGACTGCTACGGGAGAGACCCAGTACTTC,CASRGTGTATGETQYF
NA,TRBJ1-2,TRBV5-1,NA,TGCGCCAGCAGCTCGGACAGCGCGAACTATGGCTACACCTTC,CASSSDSANYGYTF
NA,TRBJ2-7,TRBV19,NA,TGTGCCAGTAGTGTCGACAGCTACGAGCAGTACTTC,CASSVDSYEQYF
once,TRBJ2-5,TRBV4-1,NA,TGCGCCAGCAGCCAAGGGGCAGGGGCCAACCAAGAGACCCAGTACTTC,CASSQGAGANQETQYF
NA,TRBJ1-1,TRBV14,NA,TGTGCCAGCAGCCAAGTCCCACACGGGGTCGCTGAAGCTTTCTTT,CASSQVPHGVAEAFF
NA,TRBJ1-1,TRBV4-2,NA,TGTGCCAGCAGCCAAGATTATCGGGGGACTGAAGCTTTCTTT,CASSQDYRGTEAFF
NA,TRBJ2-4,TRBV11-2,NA,TGTGCCAGCAGGGGACTGAGTAAAAACATTCAGTACTTC,CASRGLSKNIQYF